The sequence of this T cell receptor (beta chain) was determined in a study of T cells in localized non-small cell lung cancer. The sample holds a few counts of this clone. Its target is not known. Germline values: CDR1 MNHGY, CDR2 SAAAGT. Trimming at V came to 6 bases and at J to 6 bases, leaving 18 bases not matched to a gene. The CDR3 sequence is 17 residues long. Study-wide points: Appearances in adjacent lung were noted for a median about 60 of the top 100 tumor clones.

Clones were read by immunoSEQ multiplex PCR, and TCRdb kept only the in-frame ones, dropping some. Of some 970 clones listed, roughly 30% are singletons. The chain combines TRBV6-8 with TRBJ1-2; 8 bases are a match to TRBD1. The sample consisted of normal lung tissue next to the tumor, taken before any cancer treatment. The receptor was derived from a male donor aged 60 or older with stage II squamous cell lung carcinoma. The CDR3 DNA reads as TGTGCCAGCAGAATCACCGGGACAGGACATGTAAGGGATGGCTACACCTTC. Amino acids: CASRITGTGHVRDGYTF.